The rows below give T cell receptor beta chains drawn from one sample of a study of cytomegalovirus exposure and HLA in healthy donors. Produced via immunoSEQ multiplex PCR; TCRdb's table is partial and in-frame only. The sample lists over 150,000 clones; roughly 74% were seen once. The sample comprised PBMCs. These receptors all come from a man younger than 35 in good health and CMV-seronegative. The CDR3 runs from the conserved cysteine through the conserved F or W. The D gene is left open where the match is weak. Size is omitted from some rows. Given values are once, few, many or a class for expanded clones.

abundance	v_gene	j_gene	d_gene	CDR3nt	CDR3aa
-	TRBV7-2	TRBJ2-5	TRBD2	TGTGCCAGCAGCTTTCCCGGCCCGGGAGGGGGACGGGAGACCCAGTACTTC	CASSFPGPGGGRETQYF
-	TRBV6-1	TRBJ1-6	-	TGTGCCAGCAGTGAATTTTTCCGGGGATACTCCTATAATTCACCCCTCCACTTT	CASSEFFRGYSYNSPLHF
-	TRBV7-2	TRBJ2-7	-	TGTGCCAGCAGCTTGGGAGGAGAGGCCGAGCAGTACTTC	CASSLGGEAEQYF
-	TRBV6-5	TRBJ2-4	-	TGTGCCAGCAGCTGGACATACAAGAAAAACAGTCAGTACTTC	CASSWTYKKNSQYF
-	TRBV2	TRBJ2-1	-	TGTGCCACCTCCCCCGGGGTCGATGAGCAGTTCTTC	CATSPGVDEQFF
few	TRBV6-6	TRBJ1-1	TRBD1	TGTGCCAGCAGTTACTCTACAGGGGGCGTTTCTGAAGCTTTCTTT	CASSYSTGGVSEAFF
-	TRBV5-1	TRBJ2-7	-	TGCGCCAGCAGCCTGCCCCGGGGGTCCTCCTACGAGCAGTACTTC	CASSLPRGSSYEQYF
few	TRBV2	TRBJ2-4	-	TGTGCCAGCAGTGAAGCTCGACAGATAGCCAAAAACATTCAGTACTTC	CASSEARQIAKNIQYF
-	TRBV27	TRBJ1-1	TRBD1	TGTGCCAGCAGTTTAAGGCCGGGACAGGGGAACACTGAAGCTTTCTTT	CASSLRPGQGNTEAFF
once	TRBV5-4	TRBJ1-1	TRBD1	TGTGCCAGCAGCCAAGGACAGGGATGGACTGAAGCTTTCTTT	CASSQGQGWTEAFF
few	TRBV4-1	TRBJ1-4	-	TGCGCCAGCAGCTACCCAGGGGCTACTAATGAAAAACTGTTTTTT	CASSYPGATNEKLFF
-	TRBV28	TRBJ2-3	-	TGTGCCAGCAGTCCCGGGACAAGGTACCAGTATTTT	CASSPGTRYQYF
few	TRBV7-3	TRBJ1-1	-	TGTGCCAGCAGCTTAAGAGGTCGTACTGAAGCTTTCTTT	CASSLRGRTEAFF
-	TRBV28	TRBJ1-2	TRBD1	TGTGCCAGCAGTCCAGGGACAGGCTATAGCTATGGCTACACCTTC	CASSPGTGYSYGYTF
-	TRBV5-8	TRBJ1-5	-	TGTGCCAGCAGCTTAAGTCAGTTTACCGATAGCAATCAGCCCCAGCATTTT	CASSLSQFTDSNQPQHF
-	TRBV25-1	TRBJ1-2	TRBD1	TGTGCCAGCAGTGGCCCGGGACAGGCTAACTATGGCTACACCTTC	CASSGPGQANYGYTF
-	TRBV28	TRBJ1-4	-	TGTGCCAGCAGTGAGGGGGGGTCTAATGAAAAACTGTTTTTT	CASSEGGSNEKLFF
-	TRBV29-1	TRBJ1-3	-	TGCAGCGCGGACAGTAATGGAAACACCATATATTTT	CSADSNGNTIYF
-	TRBV9	TRBJ2-3	TRBD2	TGTGCCAGCAGCGTACTCGGGAGCGGGGGATCCACAGATACGCAGTATTTT	CASSVLGSGGSTDTQYF
-	TRBV7-9	TRBJ1-3	-	TGTGCCAGCAGCTTAGAATCAGGGGCCGGAAACACCATATATTTT	CASSLESGAGNTIYF
once	TRBV5-5	TRBJ2-3	-	TGTGCCAGCAGCTTGGGTCAGGTGAGCACAGATACGCAGTATTTT	CASSLGQVSTDTQYF
-	TRBV6-1	TRBJ1-5	-	TGTGCCAGCACTCGGACAGCCAATCAGCCCCAGCATTTT	CASTRTANQPQHF
-	TRBV15	TRBJ1-2	TRBD1	TGTGCCACCAGCAGAGAGATGGACAGGACAAACTATGGCTACACCTTC	CATSREMDRTNYGYTF
once	TRBV9	TRBJ1-3	-	TGTGCCAGCAGCGTAGACCGGGATCCAAACACCATATATTTT	CASSVDRDPNTIYF
-	TRBV5-4	TRBJ1-1	-	TGTGCCAGCAGCCCGACCGGCAGAGGCACTGAAGCTTTCTTT	CASSPTGRGTEAFF
few	TRBV7-3	TRBJ2-1	-	TGTGCCAGCAAGGAGGGGCCTTACAATGAGCAGTTCTTC	CASKEGPYNEQFF
-	TRBV4-3	TRBJ2-2	TRBD1	TGCGCCAGCAGCTGGGACAGAGCGAACACCGGGGAGCTGTTTTTT	CASSWDRANTGELFF
-	TRBV6-1	TRBJ2-3	TRBD2	TGTGCCAGCAGACCCGGGACTAGTCAATCAGATACGCAGTATTTT	CASRPGTSQSDTQYF
-	TRBV12-5	TRBJ2-3	-	TGTGCTAGTGGTTTGGTACATTCGGCGGGGAACCAGGGAGATACGCAGTATTTT	CASGLVHSAGNQGDTQYF
-	TRBV30	TRBJ2-7	TRBD1	TGTGCCTGGAGTGGGACAGGGGGCTTGTACGAGCAGTACTTC	CAWSGTGGLYEQYF
-	TRBV28	TRBJ1-6	TRBD1	TGTGCCAGCAGCCTCCCCCGAGGTCAGGGGGCGGCACCCCTCCACTTT	CASSLPRGQGAAPLHF
-	TRBV19	TRBJ1-4	TRBD1	TGTGCCAGTAGTATAGAAGGCAGGGGGCAATCTAATGAAAAACTGTTTTTT	CASSIEGRGQSNEKLFF
-	TRBV5-1	TRBJ2-3	-	TGCGCCAGCAGCTTGGGACAGAATTTGGCAGATACGCAGTATTTT	CASSLGQNLADTQYF
-	TRBV5-4	TRBJ2-7	-	TGTGCCAGCAGCTTACAGGGTGAGAGTCCTAGGGAGCAGTACTTC	CASSLQGESPREQYF
-	TRBV19	TRBJ2-1	TRBD2	TGTGCCAGTAGGAGGACTAGCGGGGGGGCGCATGAGCAGTTCTTC	CASRRTSGGAHEQFF
once	TRBV2	TRBJ1-3	-	TGTGCCAGCAGGACAGCGAGCCCTGGAAACACCATATATTTT	CASRTASPGNTIYF
few	TRBV7-6	TRBJ1-1	-	TGTGCCAGCACCTTGGGGGGAAACACTGAAGCTTTCTTT	CASTLGGNTEAFF
-	TRBV7-9	TRBJ1-1	-	TGTGCCAGCAGCTCCCCCAGGGTCATGAACACTGAAGCTTTCTTT	CASSSPRVMNTEAFF
few	TRBV5-5	TRBJ1-2	TRBD1	TGTGCCAGCAGCTTGCTAGACAGGGATGATCTCTATGGCTACACCTTC	CASSLLDRDDLYGYTF
-	TRBV19	TRBJ2-5	-	TGTGCCAGTAGCCCCCTTTTCGTTATCGGCGGCGGGACCCAGTACTTC	CASSPLFVIGGGTQYF
-	TRBV5-4	TRBJ1-1	-	TGTGCCAGCAGCTTGGACAGGGACGTTGAAGCTTTCTTT	CASSLDRDVEAFF
few	TRBV9	TRBJ2-7	-	TGTGCCAGCAGCGTAGGACGGGGCGAGCAGTACTTC	CASSVGRGEQYF
few	TRBV30	TRBJ2-5	-	TGTGCCTGGAGCCCACTATCCCGGTTTGAGACCCAGTACTTC	CAWSPLSRFETQYF
-	TRBV7-9	TRBJ1-2	-	TGTGCCAGCTCGCCAGAGGACTATGGCTACACCTTC	CASSPEDYGYTF
once	TRBV7-2	TRBJ1-2	-	TGTGCCAGCAGCCCCGATGGACAGAGGGGTAACTATGGCTACACCTTC	CASSPDGQRGNYGYTF
-	TRBV4-1	TRBJ1-2	TRBD1	TGCGCCAGCAGCCAAGACGTAGGACAGGGGCTCCATGGCTACACCTTC	CASSQDVGQGLHGYTF
-	TRBV2	TRBJ1-2	TRBD1	TGTGCCAGCAGCTTACAGGGGGCAATAAACTATGGCTACACCTTC	CASSLQGAINYGYTF
-	TRBV4-2	TRBJ1-1	-	TGTGCCAGCAGCCACCTCACAGGGTTGTGGAACACTGAAGCTTTCTTT	CASSHLTGLWNTEAFF
once	TRBV7-9	TRBJ2-3	-	TGTGCCAGCAGCACCCCAGGGATTGATACGCAGTATTTT	CASSTPGIDTQYF
-	TRBV4-1	TRBJ1-5	TRBD1	TGCGCCAGCAGCCTTAACCTTGGACAGGTAGGCAATCAGCCCCAGCATTTT	CASSLNLGQVGNQPQHF